These 14 T cell receptor beta chains share one sample of origin, sequenced in a study of CD8+ T cells in alopecia areata (dated by TCRdb to between 2018 and 2020). The library was obtained by the immunoSEQ multiplex PCR assay. To provide template for TCR sequencing, every sample had RNA extracted and reverse transcribed into cDNA. TCRdb took over this immuneACCESS table, retaining in-frame rearrangements with V and J assigned. Such tables are incomplete; in checked studies, under half of the missing clones stem from an unresolved V gene, and the remainder is unexplained. This sample has some 170,000 clones in its table, and about 55% of those were observed once. The leading ten clones occupy 10% to 13% of the sample. This specimen's time point label, interpreted: around 24 weeks on oral tofacitinib. This specimen's treatment or condition label, interpreted: oral pan-JAK inhibitor, 5-10 mg twice daily.

This specimen consisted of CD8+ T cells sorted from blood, obtained at week 24, from a patient treated with tofacitinib. Source of these receptors: a human donor with alopecia areata.

This clone was seen only a few times. The rearrangement joins TRBV5-6 to TRBJ1-4, with TRBD1 identical over 8 bases. V dropped 3 bases and J dropped 8; count of bases not matched to a gene: 9. The germline gives CDR1 SGHDT, CDR2 YYEEEE. The CDR3 is 15 residues long. CDR3 sequence (DNA): TGTGCCAGCAGCTACCGGGACAGGCTTAAGGAAAAACTGTTTTTT. This translates into CASSYRDRLKEKLFF.

The chain couples TRBV2 to TRBJ2-7, with 7 bases aligning to TRBD2. The V and J ends lost 6 bases and 4 bases, in that order; junction bases with no gene match: 12. The CDR3 is made up of 15 amino acids. Germline V CDR1 and CDR2: SNHLY, FYNNEI. CDR3 in DNA: TGTGCCAGCAGCCCGCCCGGGGAGGGGTCTTACGAGCAGTACTTC. This encodes CASSPPGEGSYEQYF.

J is TRBJ2-1 and V is TRBV15, with a possible D match to TRBD2 (5 bases). CDR1 is LNHNV, CDR2 YYDKDF, per germline (reference sequence). The CDR3 loop spans 16 amino acids. Trimming cost V 0 bases and J 9 bases, with 18 bases left between them. This CDR3 is CATSRDSASWVTEQFF. CDR3 coding DNA: TGTGCCACCAGCAGAGATTCCGCTAGCTGGGTTACTGAGCAGTTCTTC.

The chain joins TRBV30 to TRBJ1-2; no reliable D call. Trimming shortened V by 0 bases and J by 5 bases, and 10 bases separated the two germline ends. Germline V lookup: CDR1 GTSNPN, CDR2 SVGIG (reference sequence). The CDR3 runs 13 residues. The CDR3 loop is CAWSVPPAYGYTF. DNA of the CDR3: TGTGCCTGGAGTGTCCCGCCGGCATATGGCTACACCTTC.

This clone appeared once. The CDR3 region is CATTGAFF. Written as DNA, the CDR3 is TGTGCCACAACGGGGGCTTTCTTT. The gene calls are TRBV6-5 and TRBJ1-1, with D uncertain. The V end lost 10 bases, the J end lost 11 bases, and 8 bases lay between the germline ends. Germline lookup yields CDR1 MNHEY and CDR2 SVGAGI. The CDR3 is 8 amino acids.

This clone was seen a few times. The rearrangement joins TRBV30 to TRBJ2-1; D is undetermined. This CDR3 is built from 9 residues. With 7 bases removed from V and 10 bases from J, the gap between germline ends came to 8 bases. CDR1 is GTSNPN and CDR2 is SVGIG in the germline V gene (reference sequence). The CDR3 nucleotides are TGTGCCTTAGGTAGCGAGCAGTTCTTC. This sequence encodes CALGSEQFF.

The genes are TRBV18 and TRBJ1-4; D uncertain. CDR1 and CDR2 (germline): KGHSH, LQKENI. The CDR3 sequence is 12 residues long. Trimming left V 6 bases short and J 6 bases short, with 8 bases between. The CDR3: CASSPGDEKLFF. CDR3 sequence (DNA): TGTGCCAGCTCCCCCGGGGATGAAAAACTGTTTTTT.

This rearrangement joins TRBV2 to TRBJ2-3; TRBD2 is a possible D gene (6 bases). Germline V gene data show CDR1 as SNHLY and CDR2 as FYNNEI. The ends were cut back, 7 bases at V and 0 bases at J, with 11 bases in the middle. This CDR3 region has 14 residues. CDR3 loop: CASIGGASTDTQYF. DNA for the CDR3: TGTGCCAGCATCGGGGGAGCTAGCACAGATACGCAGTATTTT.

This clone was observed a few times. V and J are TRBV9 and TRBJ1-4, with TRBD1 as a possible D gene (6 bases). The germline gives CDR1 SGDLS, CDR2 YYNGEE. The V gene lost 1 base and the J gene lost 7 bases, with 20 bases spanning the gap. This CDR3 is 17 amino acids long. The CDR3 sequence: CASSVSQGTGVAEKLFF. The CDR3 DNA is TGTGCCAGCAGCGTATCTCAGGGGACGGGCGTAGCTGAAAAACTGTTTTTT.

The rearrangement uses TRBV19 and TRBJ1-6; no reliable D call. The CDR3 is made up of 14 amino acids. The germline gives CDR1 LNHDA, CDR2 SQIVND (reference sequence). V lost 2 bases and J 7 bases, leaving 9 bases between the germline ends. DNA for the CDR3: TGTGCCAGTAGTATATGGGCGGAAAATTCACCCCTCCACTTT. This sequence encodes CASSIWAENSPLHF.

V gene TRBV7-9 combines with J gene TRBJ2-3; TRBD1 aligns across 7 bases. Trimming took 7 bases from V and 3 from J; bases not matched to a gene: 13. Germline V gene lookup returns CDR1 SEHNR and CDR2 FQNEAQ (reference sequence). This CDR3 has 16 amino acids. The CDR3 is CASIHVSGQPTDTQYF. The CDR3 DNA reads TGTGCCAGCATCCATGTCTCGGGACAGCCTACAGATACGCAGTATTTT.

The rearrangement joins TRBV7-8 to TRBJ1-2, with 7 bases matching TRBD1. Germline V gene data show CDR1 as SGHVS and CDR2 as FQNEAQ. The CDR3 length is 18 residues. After removal of 7 bases from V and 0 bases from J, the junction contained 17 bases not matched to a gene. In DNA form, the CDR3 reads TGTGCCAGCAACTCCTTTAAGGGACAGCCCACAGCTAACTATGGCTACACCTTC. This translates into CASNSFKGQPTANYGYTF.

The V call is TRBV27, the J call TRBJ2-4, with 7 bases fitting TRBD1. The germline gives CDR1 MNHEY, CDR2 SMNVEV (reference sequence). The CDR3 runs to 13 residues. J gave up 7 bases and V 6 bases, and 6 bases lay outside the gene matches. The chain's CDR3 is CASSRDSLNIQYF. In DNA form, the CDR3 reads TGTGCCAGCAGCCGGGACAGTCTCAACATTCAGTACTTC.

This clone was seen only a few times. The J gene is TRBJ1-1, the V gene TRBV2; D possibly corresponds to TRBD1 (5 bases). The CDR3 is 13 amino acids. The V and J ends lost 10 bases and 7 bases respectively, with 19 bases between them. The germline V gene has CDR1 SNHLY and CDR2 FYNNEI. The DNA of the CDR3 is TGTGCCATAGAACGGGACCGGCGATATGAAGCTTTCTTT. This codes for CAIERDRRYEAFF.